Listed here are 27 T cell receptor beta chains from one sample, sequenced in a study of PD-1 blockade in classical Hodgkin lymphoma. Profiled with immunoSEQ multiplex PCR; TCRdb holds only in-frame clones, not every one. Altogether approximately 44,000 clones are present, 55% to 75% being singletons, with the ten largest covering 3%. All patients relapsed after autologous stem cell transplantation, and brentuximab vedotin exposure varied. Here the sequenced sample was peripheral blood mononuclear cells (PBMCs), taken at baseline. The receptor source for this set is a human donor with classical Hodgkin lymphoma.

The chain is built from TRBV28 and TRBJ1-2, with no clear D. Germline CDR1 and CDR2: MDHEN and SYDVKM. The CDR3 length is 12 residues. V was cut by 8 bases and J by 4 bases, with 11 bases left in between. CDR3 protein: CASEAAGYGYTF. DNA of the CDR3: TGTGCCAGCGAGGCGGCAGGCTATGGCTACACCTTC.

CDR3 protein: CASSYTGLGNTEAFF. CDR3 coding DNA: TGTGCCAGCAGTTACACGGGACTTGGGAACACTGAAGCTTTCTTT. The chain has TRBV6-5 and TRBJ1-1; weak D call: TRBD1 (5 bases). V was pared by 2 bases and J by 1 base, with 11 bases between. There are 15 residues in the CDR3. Germline V gene sequence: CDR1 MNHEY, CDR2 SVGAGI.

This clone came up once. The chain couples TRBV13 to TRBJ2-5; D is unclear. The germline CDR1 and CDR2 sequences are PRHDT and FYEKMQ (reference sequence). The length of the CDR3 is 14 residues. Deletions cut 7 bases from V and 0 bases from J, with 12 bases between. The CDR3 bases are TGTGCCAGCACCCAGGTGGCAGACCAAGAGACCCAGTACTTC. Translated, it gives CASTQVADQETQYF.

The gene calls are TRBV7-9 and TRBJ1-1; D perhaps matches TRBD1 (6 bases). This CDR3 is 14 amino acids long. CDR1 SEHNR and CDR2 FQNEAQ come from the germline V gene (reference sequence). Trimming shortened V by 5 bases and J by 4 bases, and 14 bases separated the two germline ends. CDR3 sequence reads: CASSPPGAGTEAFF. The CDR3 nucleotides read TGTGCCAGCAGCCCACCAGGGGCTGGCACTGAAGCTTTCTTT. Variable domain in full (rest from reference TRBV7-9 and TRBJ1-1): DTGVSQNPRHKITKRGQNVTFRCDPISEHNRLYWYRQTLGQGPEFLTYFQNEAQLEKSRLLSDRFSAERPKGSFSTLEIQRTEQGDSAMYLCASSPPGAGTEAFFGQGTRLTVV.

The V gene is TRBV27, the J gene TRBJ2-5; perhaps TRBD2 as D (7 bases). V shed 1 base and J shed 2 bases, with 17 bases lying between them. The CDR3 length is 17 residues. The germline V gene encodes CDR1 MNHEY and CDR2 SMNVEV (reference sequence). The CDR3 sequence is CASSLWLEGGAQETQYF. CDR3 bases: TGTGCCAGCAGTTTATGGCTCGAGGGGGGGGCTCAAGAGACCCAGTACTTC.

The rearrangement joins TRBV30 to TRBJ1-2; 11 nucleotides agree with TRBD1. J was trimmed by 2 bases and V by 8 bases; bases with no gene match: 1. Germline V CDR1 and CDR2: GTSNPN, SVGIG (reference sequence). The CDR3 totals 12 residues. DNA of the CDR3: TGTGCCGGGACAGGGGGGAACTATGGCTACACCTTC. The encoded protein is CAGTGGNYGYTF.

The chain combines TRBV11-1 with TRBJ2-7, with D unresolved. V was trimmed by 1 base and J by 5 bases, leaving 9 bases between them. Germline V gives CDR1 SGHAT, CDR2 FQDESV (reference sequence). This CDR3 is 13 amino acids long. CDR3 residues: CASSLVPGNEQYF. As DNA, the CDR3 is TGTGCCAGCAGCTTAGTGCCAGGCAACGAGCAGTACTTC.

For the CDR3, the DNA is TGTGCCAGCAGTTCCCGGAGGGAGGGCCAGAACGAGCAGTACTTC. It is translated as CASSSRREGQNEQYF. The V and J genes are TRBV11-2 and TRBJ2-7; TRBD2 matches 7 bases. Germline values: CDR1 SGHAT, CDR2 FQNNGV. With 6 bases clipped from V and 5 bases from J, the junction kept 13 bases outside the gene matches. CDR3 size: 15 residues.

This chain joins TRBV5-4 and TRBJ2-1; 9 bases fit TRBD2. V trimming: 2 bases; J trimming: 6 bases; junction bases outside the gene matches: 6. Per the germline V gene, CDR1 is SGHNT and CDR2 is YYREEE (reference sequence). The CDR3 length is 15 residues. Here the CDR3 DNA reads TGTGCCAGCAGCTTTAGCCTAGCGGGAACCAATGAGCAGTTCTTC. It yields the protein CASSFSLAGTNEQFF.

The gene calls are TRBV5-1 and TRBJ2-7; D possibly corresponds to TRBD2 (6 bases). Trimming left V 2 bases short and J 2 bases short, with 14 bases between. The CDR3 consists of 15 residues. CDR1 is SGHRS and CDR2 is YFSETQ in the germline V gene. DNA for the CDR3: TGCGCCAGCAGCTTCGAACTAGCCGCTACCTACGAGCAGTACTTC. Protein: CASSFELAATYEQYF.

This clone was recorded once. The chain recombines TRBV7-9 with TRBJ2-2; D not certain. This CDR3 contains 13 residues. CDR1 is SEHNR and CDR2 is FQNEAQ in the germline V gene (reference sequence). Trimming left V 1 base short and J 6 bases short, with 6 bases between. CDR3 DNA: TGTGCCAGCAGCTTAGAGGGTCCCGGGGAGCTGTTTTTT. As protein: CASSLEGPGELFF. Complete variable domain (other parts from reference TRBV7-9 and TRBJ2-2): DTGVSQNPRHKITKRGQNVTFRCDPISEHNRLYWYRQTLGQGPEFLTYFQNEAQLEKSRLLSDRFSAERPKGSFSTLEIQRTEQGDSAMYLCASSLEGPGELFFGEGSRLTVL.

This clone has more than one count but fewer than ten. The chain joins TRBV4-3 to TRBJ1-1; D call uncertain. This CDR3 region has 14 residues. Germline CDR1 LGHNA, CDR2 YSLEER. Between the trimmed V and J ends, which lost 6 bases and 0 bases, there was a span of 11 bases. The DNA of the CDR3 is TGCGCCAGCAGTACATCCCTGGTGAACACTGAAGCTTTCTTT. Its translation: CASSTSLVNTEAFF.

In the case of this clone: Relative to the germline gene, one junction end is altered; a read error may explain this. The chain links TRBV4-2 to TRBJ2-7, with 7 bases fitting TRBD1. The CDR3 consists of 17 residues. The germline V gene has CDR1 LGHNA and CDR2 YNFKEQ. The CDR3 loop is CASSQDATGRVAYKQYF. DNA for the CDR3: TGTGCCAGCAGCCAAGATGCGACAGGGAGAGTGGCCTACAAGCAGTACTTC.

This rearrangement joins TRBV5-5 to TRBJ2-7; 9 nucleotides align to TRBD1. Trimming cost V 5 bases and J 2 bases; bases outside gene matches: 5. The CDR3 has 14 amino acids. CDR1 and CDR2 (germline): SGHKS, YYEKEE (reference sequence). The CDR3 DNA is TGTGCCAGCAGATCGGACAGGGGCACCTACGAGCAGTACTTC. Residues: CASRSDRGTYEQYF.

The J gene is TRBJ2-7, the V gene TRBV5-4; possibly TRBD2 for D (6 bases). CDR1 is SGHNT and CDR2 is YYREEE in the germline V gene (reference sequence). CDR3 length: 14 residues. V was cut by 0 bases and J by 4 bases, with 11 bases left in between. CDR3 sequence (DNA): TGTGCCAGCAGCTTGGACGGGAGCTTGTACGAGCAGTACTTC. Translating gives CASSLDGSLYEQYF.

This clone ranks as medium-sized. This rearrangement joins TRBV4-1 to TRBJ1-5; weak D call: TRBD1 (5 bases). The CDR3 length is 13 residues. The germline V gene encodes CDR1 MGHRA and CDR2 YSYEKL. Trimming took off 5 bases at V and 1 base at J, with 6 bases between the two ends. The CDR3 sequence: CASSWDSNQPQHF. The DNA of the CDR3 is TGCGCCAGCAGCTGGGACAGCAATCAGCCCCAGCATTTT.

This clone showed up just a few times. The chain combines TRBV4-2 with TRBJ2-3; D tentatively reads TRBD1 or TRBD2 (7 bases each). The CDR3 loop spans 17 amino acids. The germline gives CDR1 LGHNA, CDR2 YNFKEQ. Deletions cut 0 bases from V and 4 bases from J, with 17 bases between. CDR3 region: CASSQDMGGGYPDTQYF. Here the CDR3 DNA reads TGTGCCAGCAGCCAAGATATGGGAGGGGGCTATCCAGATACGCAGTATTTT.

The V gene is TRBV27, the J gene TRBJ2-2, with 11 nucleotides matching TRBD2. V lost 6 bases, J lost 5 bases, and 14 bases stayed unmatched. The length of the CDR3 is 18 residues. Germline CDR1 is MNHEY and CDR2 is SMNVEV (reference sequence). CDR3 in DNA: TGTGCCAGCAGGATGGCGGCTACTAGCGGGAGTGTGACCGGGGAGCTGTTTTTT. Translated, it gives CASRMAATSGSVTGELFF.

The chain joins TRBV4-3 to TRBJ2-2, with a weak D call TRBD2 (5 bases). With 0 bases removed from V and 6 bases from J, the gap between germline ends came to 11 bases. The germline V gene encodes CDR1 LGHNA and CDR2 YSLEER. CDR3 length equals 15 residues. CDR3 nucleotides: TGCGCCAGCAGCCAAGATCGCTGGACTGCCGGGGAGCTGTTTTTT. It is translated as CASSQDRWTAGELFF.

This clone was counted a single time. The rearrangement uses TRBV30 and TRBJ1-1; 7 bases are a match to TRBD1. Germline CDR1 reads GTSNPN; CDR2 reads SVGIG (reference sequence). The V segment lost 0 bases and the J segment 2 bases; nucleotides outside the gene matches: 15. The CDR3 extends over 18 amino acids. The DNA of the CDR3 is TGTGCCTGGAGTGTACTGTGGGACAGCCTCATGGCAAACACTGAAGCTTTCTTT. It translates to CAWSVLWDSLMANTEAFF.

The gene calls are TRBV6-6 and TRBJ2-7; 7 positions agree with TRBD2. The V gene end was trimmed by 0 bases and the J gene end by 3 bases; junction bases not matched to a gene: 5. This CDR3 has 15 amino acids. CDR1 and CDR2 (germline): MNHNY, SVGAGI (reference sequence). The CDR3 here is CASSYSVGEGYEQYF. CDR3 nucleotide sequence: TGTGCCAGCAGTTACTCAGTGGGGGAGGGCTACGAGCAGTACTTC.

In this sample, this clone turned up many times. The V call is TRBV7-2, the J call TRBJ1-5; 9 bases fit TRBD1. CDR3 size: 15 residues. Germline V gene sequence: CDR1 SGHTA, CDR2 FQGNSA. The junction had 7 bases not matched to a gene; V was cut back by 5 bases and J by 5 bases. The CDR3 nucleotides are TGTGCCAGCAGCGCCGGGACAGGGCTTTATCAGCCCCAGCATTTT. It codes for CASSAGTGLYQPQHF.

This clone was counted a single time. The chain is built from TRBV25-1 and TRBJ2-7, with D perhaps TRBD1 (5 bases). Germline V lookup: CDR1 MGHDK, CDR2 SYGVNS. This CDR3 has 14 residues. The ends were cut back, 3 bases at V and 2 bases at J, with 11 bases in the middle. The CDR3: CASSDATVPYEQYF. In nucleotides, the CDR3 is TGTGCCAGCAGTGACGCGACAGTCCCCTACGAGCAGTACTTC.

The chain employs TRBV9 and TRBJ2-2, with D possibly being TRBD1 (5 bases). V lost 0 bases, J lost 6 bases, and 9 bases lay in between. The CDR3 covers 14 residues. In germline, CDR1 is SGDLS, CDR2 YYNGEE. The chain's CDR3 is CASSVEGVPGELFF. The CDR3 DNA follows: TGTGCCAGCAGCGTAGAAGGGGTCCCCGGGGAGCTGTTTTTT.

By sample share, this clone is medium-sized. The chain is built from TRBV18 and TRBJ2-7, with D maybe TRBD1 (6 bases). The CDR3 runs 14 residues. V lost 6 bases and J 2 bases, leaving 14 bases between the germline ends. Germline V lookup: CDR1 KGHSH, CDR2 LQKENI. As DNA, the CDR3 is TGTGCCAGCTCCCCTCCGGACAGCACCTACGAGCAGTACTTC. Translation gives CASSPPDSTYEQYF.

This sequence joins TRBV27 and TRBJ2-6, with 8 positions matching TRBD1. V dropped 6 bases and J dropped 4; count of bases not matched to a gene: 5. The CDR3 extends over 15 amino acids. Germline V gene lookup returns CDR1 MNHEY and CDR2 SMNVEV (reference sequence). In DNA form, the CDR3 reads TGTGCCAGCAGGGCACAGGGGGACGGGGCCAACGTCCTGACTTTC. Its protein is CASRAQGDGANVLTF.

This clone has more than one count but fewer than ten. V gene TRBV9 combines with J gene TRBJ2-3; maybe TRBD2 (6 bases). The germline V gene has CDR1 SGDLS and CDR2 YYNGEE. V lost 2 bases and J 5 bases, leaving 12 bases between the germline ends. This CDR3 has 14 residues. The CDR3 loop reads CASSVGGNVDTQYF. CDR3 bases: TGTGCCAGCAGCGTTGGAGGGAATGTAGATACGCAGTATTTT. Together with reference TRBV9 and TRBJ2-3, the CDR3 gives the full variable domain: DSGVTQTPKHLITATGQRVTLRCSPRSGDLSVYWYQQSLDQGLQFLIQYYNGEERAKGNILERFSAQQFPDLHSELNLSSLELGDSALYFCASSVGGNVDTQYFGPGTRLTVL.